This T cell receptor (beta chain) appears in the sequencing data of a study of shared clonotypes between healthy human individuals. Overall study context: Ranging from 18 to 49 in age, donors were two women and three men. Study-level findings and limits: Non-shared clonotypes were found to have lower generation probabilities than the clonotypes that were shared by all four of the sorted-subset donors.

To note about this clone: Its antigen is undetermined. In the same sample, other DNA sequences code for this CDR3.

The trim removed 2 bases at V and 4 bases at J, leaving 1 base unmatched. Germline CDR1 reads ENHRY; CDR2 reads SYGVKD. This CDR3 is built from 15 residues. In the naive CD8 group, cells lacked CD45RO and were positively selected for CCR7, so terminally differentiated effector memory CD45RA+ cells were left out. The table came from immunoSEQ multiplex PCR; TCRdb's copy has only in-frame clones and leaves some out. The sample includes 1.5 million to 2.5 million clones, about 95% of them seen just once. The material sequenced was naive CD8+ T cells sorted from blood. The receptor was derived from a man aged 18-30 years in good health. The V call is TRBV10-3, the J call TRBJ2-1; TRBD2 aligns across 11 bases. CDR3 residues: CAISEGTSGYNEQFF. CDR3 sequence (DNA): TGTGCCATCAGTGAGGGGACTAGCGGTTACAATGAGCAGTTCTTC.